The 13 T cell receptor beta chains presented below share a single source sample, sequenced in a study of neurological immune-mediated disorders. TCRdb called the 5' RACE reads again in MiXCR, with one record for every CDR3 protein. In the table there are 55,000 to 85,000 distinct CDR3 sequences, more than 3% of which are singletons. Sequenced sample: PBMCs. Receptors originate from a woman aged 45-65 years with multiple sclerosis.

This clonotype has ten or more counts. V is TRBV7-2 and J is TRBJ1-2, with no clear D. This CDR3 is 12 amino acids long. Germline values: CDR1 SGHTA, CDR2 FQGNSA. The germline V and J ends were trimmed by 6 bases and 10 bases, with 15 bases remaining between them. In DNA, the CDR3 is TGTGCCAGCAGTCCTTCCAGCCGTACCTACACCTTC. It is translated as CASSPSSRTYTF.

There are many counts of this clonotype. The chain is built from TRBV7-3 and TRBJ2-2, with TRBD1 as a possible D gene (6 bases). This CDR3 region has 14 residues. Per the germline V gene, CDR1 is SGHTA and CDR2 is FQGTGA. V shed 5 bases and J shed 5 bases, with 12 bases lying between them. The DNA of the CDR3 is TGTGCCAGCAGCACACAGGGTATGACCGGGGAGCTGTTTTTT. It codes for CASSTQGMTGELFF.

This clonotype was observed many times. The gene calls are TRBV24-1 and TRBJ2-3; D is perhaps TRBD1 or TRBD2 (5 bases each). This CDR3 is 18 amino acids long. Germline V gene lookup returns CDR1 KGHDR and CDR2 SFDVKD. The germline V and J ends were trimmed by 0 bases and 4 bases, with 19 bases remaining between them. The CDR3 bases are TGTGCCACCAGTGATTTGGGGGCTCCGGGACCGCGGGCAGATACGCAGTATTTT. Translated: CATSDLGAPGPRADTQYF.

This clonotype has a count of ten or more. V is TRBV5-4 and J is TRBJ2-1; the D gene is possibly TRBD2 (5 bases). This CDR3 is built from 13 residues. The germline V and J ends were trimmed by 4 bases and 4 bases, with 9 bases remaining between them. The V gene's germline CDR1 is SGHNT and CDR2 YYREEE (reference sequence). In DNA, the CDR3 is TGTGCCAGCAGCGCCAAGCGGTACAATGAGCAGTTCTTC. This translates into CASSAKRYNEQFF.

This clonotype was detected many times. The V call is TRBV6-1, the J call TRBJ2-3; D is undetermined. Germline CDR1 and CDR2: MNHNS and SASEGT. This CDR3 has 11 residues. The V and J ends lost 6 bases and 3 bases respectively, with 4 bases between them. The CDR3, as DNA: TGTGCCAGCAGGTTGACAGATACGCAGTATTTT. Its protein is CASRLTDTQYF.

This chain uses TRBV3-1 with TRBJ2-1; the D gene is possibly TRBD2 (6 bases). The V gene's germline CDR1 is LGHDT and CDR2 YNNKEL (reference sequence). This CDR3 spans 13 amino acids. V gave up 1 base and J gave up 9 bases, with 10 bases separating them. Written as DNA, the CDR3 is TGTGCCAGCAGCCAAGCCTTGGAGGGTGAGCAGTTCTTC. It is translated as CASSQALEGEQFF.

This clonotype has ten or more counts. The genes are TRBV6-5 and TRBJ2-3; no definite D call. The CDR3 covers 15 residues. Per germline, CDR1 MNHEY and CDR2 SVGAGI. With 7 bases removed from V and 1 base from J, the gap between germline ends came to 15 bases. In nucleotides, the CDR3 is TGTGCCAGCACCCGGGCTGGCCCCGGCACAGATACGCAGTATTTT. It translates to CASTRAGPGTDTQYF.

Remarks on this clonotype: A clone one base away is much larger, so this may be a read error. The V gene is TRBV20-1, the J gene TRBJ1-1; D not certain. V lost 0 bases and J lost 3, with 14 bases in between. Germline CDR1 DFQATT, CDR2 SNEGSKA (reference sequence). This CDR3 is 15 amino acids long. Here the CDR3 reads CSARDPSRQDTEAFF. The CDR3, as DNA: TGCAGTGCTAGAGACCCGTCGAGGCAGGACACTGAAGCTTTCTTT.

Many counts were recorded for this clonotype. The chain employs TRBV7-2 and TRBJ2-5; 14 positions match TRBD2. V lost 5 bases, J lost 1 base, and 12 bases stayed unmatched. CDR3 length: 19 amino acids. Germline CDR1 SGHTA, CDR2 FQGNSA. The CDR3 here is CASSPRRTSGGRSQETQYF. As DNA, the CDR3 is TGTGCCAGCAGCCCTAGGCGGACTAGCGGGGGGCGAAGCCAAGAGACCCAGTACTTC.

Concerning this clonotype itself: One base away lies a much larger clone, so this may be a sequencing read error. This sequence joins TRBV7-2 and TRBJ2-3; D is undetermined. CDR1 and CDR2 from the germline V gene are SGHTA and FQGNSA. CDR3 size: 11 residues. CDR3 sequence reads: CDSSRTDTQYF. The CDR3 region has the DNA TGTGACAGCAGCCGCACAGATACGCAGTATTTT.

This clonotype was found many times. The chain is built from TRBV7-2 and TRBJ2-7, with a weak D call TRBD1 (6 bases). This CDR3 is built from 14 residues. The germline V gene encodes CDR1 SGHTA and CDR2 FQGNSA. Trimming stripped 5 bases from V and 5 bases from J, with 16 bases between. CDR3 residues: CASSPTAGAHEQYF. Here the CDR3 DNA reads TGTGCCAGCAGCCCCACCGCAGGGGCCCACGAGCAGTACTTC.

The table lists this clonotype with many counts. The chain uses TRBV7-2 and TRBJ2-3; D may be TRBD2 (6 bases). V shed 3 bases and J shed 2 bases, with 15 bases lying between them. This CDR3 is 16 amino acids long. Germline CDR1 and CDR2: SGHTA and FQGNSA. CDR3 coding DNA: TGTGCCAGCAGCTTCGATAGCGGAGGACCCACAGATACGCAGTATTTT. Its protein is CASSFDSGGPTDTQYF. The complete variable domain, with remaining parts taken from reference TRBV7-2 and TRBJ2-3, reads GAGVSQSPSNKVTEKGKDVELRCDPISGHTALYWYRQSLGQGLEFLIYFQGNSAPDKSGLPSDRFSAERTGGSVSTLTIQRTQQEDSAVYLCASSFDSGGPTDTQYFGPGTRLTVL.

The sample holds many counts of this clonotype. The chain has TRBV20-1 and TRBJ1-1, with D uncertain. V was clipped by 4 bases and J by 4 bases, with 28 bases between them. This CDR3 is built from 18 residues. Germline lookup yields CDR1 DFQATT and CDR2 SNEGSKA (reference sequence). This CDR3 is CSATIYTETQARATEAFF. The DNA of the CDR3 is TGCAGTGCTACCATATATACAGAGACCCAAGCGAGGGCCACTGAAGCTTTCTTT.